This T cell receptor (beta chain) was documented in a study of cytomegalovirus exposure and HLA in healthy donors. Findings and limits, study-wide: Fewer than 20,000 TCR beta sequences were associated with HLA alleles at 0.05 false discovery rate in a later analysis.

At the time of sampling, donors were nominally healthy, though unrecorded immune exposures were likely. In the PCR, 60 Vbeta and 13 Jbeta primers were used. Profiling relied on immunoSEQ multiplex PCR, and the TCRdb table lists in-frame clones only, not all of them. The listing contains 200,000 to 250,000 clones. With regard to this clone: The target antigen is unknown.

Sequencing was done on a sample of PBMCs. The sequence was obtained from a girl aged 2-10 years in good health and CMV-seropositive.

The CDR3 here is CASSSGQPGVYGYTF. The CDR3 DNA reads as TGCGCCAGCAGCTCAGGACAGCCCGGGGTCTATGGCTACACCTTC. This rearrangement joins TRBV5-1 to TRBJ1-2, with D maybe TRBD1 (6 bases). Germline V gene lookup returns CDR1 SGHRS and CDR2 YFSETQ. Trimming cost V 3 bases and J 4 bases, with 16 bases left between them. The CDR3 extends over 15 amino acids. Based on the CDR3 plus reference TRBV5-1 and TRBJ1-2, the full variable domain is KAGVTQTPRYLIKTRGQQVTLSCSPISGHRSVSWYQQTPGQGLQFLFEYFSETQRNKGNFPGRFSGRQFSNSRSEMNVSTLELGDSALYLCASSSGQPGVYGYTFGSGTRLTVV.